A single sample is the source of the 8 T cell receptor beta chains below, sequenced in a study of blood T cells in healthy people across ages. The use of a sample-barcoded 5' primer and a J-beta primer mix characterized a second PCR of about 7 to 12 cycles. TCRdb fed the 5' RACE reads into MiXCR, producing one record per CDR3 protein. This table has about 670,000 distinct CDR3 sequences, roughly half appearing once. The sample comprised blood. These TCRs come from an elderly woman in good health.

V gene TRBV9 combines with J gene TRBJ2-3; D not certain. V was clipped by 0 bases and J by 5 bases, with 7 bases between them. Germline CDR1 SGDLS, CDR2 YYNGEE. This CDR3 spans 13 amino acids. Written as DNA, the CDR3 is TGTGCCAGCAGCGTAGCCCAAGGAGATACGCAGTATTTT. This encodes CASSVAQGDTQYF.

The rearrangement joins TRBV12-3 or TRBV12-4 to TRBJ2-3; 10 bases match TRBD2. V lost 6 bases, J lost 5 bases, and 11 bases stayed unmatched. The CDR3 length is 16 residues. This CDR3 is CASRPKREGLRDTQYF. The CDR3 DNA is TGTGCCAGCAGACCTAAGCGGGAGGGCCTGCGAGATACGCAGTATTTT.

The chain has TRBV6-6 and TRBJ2-2; the D is unclear. The V gene lost 6 bases and the J gene lost 2 bases, with 10 bases spanning the gap. There are 14 residues in the CDR3. CDR1 is MNHNY, CDR2 SVGAGI, per germline (reference sequence). The CDR3 region has the DNA TGTGCCAGCAGCGTCTACCCTAACACCGGGGAGCTGTTTTTT. It encodes CASSVYPNTGELFF.

In this sample, this clonotype turned up a few times. V and J are TRBV6-6 and TRBJ2-3; unclear D gene. The CDR3 length is 17 residues. Germline V lookup: CDR1 MNHNY, CDR2 SVGAGI (reference sequence). Trimming stripped 0 bases from V and 2 bases from J, with 15 bases between. CDR3 amino acids: CASSYSFPEINTDTQYF. The CDR3 bases are TGTGCCAGCAGTTACTCGTTTCCAGAGATAAACACAGATACGCAGTATTTT.

The CDR3 bases are TGTGCCAGCAGCTTACTCGGACAGCTCTACGAGCAGTACTTC. Its protein product is CASSLLGQLYEQYF. The rearrangement links TRBV7-2 to TRBJ2-7, with a tentative D call TRBD1 (6 bases). The CDR3 is 14 amino acids. The V gene's germline CDR1 is SGHTA and CDR2 FQGNSA. V gave up 2 bases and J gave up 3 bases, with 11 bases separating them.

A few counts support this clonotype. This sequence joins TRBV5-1 and TRBJ2-7, with 9 bases aligning to TRBD2. The germline V gene encodes CDR1 SGHRS and CDR2 YFSETQ. CDR3 size: 18 residues. V shed 2 bases and J 0 bases; nucleotides not matched to a gene: 12. CDR3 in DNA: TGCGCCAGCAGCTTTAGCGGGGGATCCTTGCCAATCTCCTACGAGCAGTACTTC. Translated, it gives CASSFSGGSLPISYEQYF.

This clonotype was counted between two and nine times. The junction shows a germline mismatch at one end, possibly a read error. The chain carries TRBV3-1 and TRBJ2-7, with 8 bases aligning to TRBD1. The length of the CDR3 is 13 residues. Germline-derived CDR1 and CDR2 are LGHDT and YNNKEL (reference sequence). CDR3 loop: CASSKDRGYEQYF. Here the CDR3 DNA reads TGTGCCAGCAGCAAAGACAGGGGTTATGAGCAGTACTTC.

Of note for this clonotype: A much larger clone differs by one base, so this may be a read error. The genes are TRBV27 and TRBJ2-7; D perhaps matches TRBD1 (7 bases). The germline V gene encodes CDR1 MNHEY and CDR2 SMNVEV (reference sequence). This CDR3 is 13 amino acids long. The CDR3 spells CAGRGDLSYEQYF. The CDR3 region has the DNA TGTGCCGGCAGGGGGGACCTAAGCTACGAGCAGTACTTC.